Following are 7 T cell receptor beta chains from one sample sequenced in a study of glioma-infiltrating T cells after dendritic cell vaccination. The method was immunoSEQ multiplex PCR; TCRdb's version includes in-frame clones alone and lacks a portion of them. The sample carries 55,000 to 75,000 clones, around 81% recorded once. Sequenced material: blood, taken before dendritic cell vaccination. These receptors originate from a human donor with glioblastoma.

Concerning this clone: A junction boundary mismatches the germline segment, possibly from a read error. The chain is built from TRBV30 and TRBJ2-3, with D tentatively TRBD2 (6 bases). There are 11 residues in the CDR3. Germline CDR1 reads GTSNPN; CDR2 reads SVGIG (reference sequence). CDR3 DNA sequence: TGTGCCTGGAGGAAGAGACGGGAGTCTGTTTTT. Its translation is CAWRKRRESVF.

In DNA form, the CDR3 reads TGTGCCAGTAGTATGAACAGGCTGAACACTGAAGCTTTCTTT. This encodes CASSMNRLNTEAFF. The genes are TRBV19 and TRBJ1-1, with a tentative D call TRBD1 (5 bases). The CDR3 runs 14 residues. The V gene's germline CDR1 is LNHDA and CDR2 SQIVND (reference sequence). Trimming shortened V by 3 bases and J by 0 bases, and 8 bases separated the two germline ends. Together with reference TRBV19 and TRBJ1-1, the CDR3 gives the full variable domain: DGGITQSPKYLFRKEGQNVTLSCEQNLNHDAMYWYRQDPGQGLRLIYYSQIVNDFQKGDIAEGYSVSREKKESFPLTVTSAQKNPTAFYLCASSMNRLNTEAFFGQGTRLTVV.

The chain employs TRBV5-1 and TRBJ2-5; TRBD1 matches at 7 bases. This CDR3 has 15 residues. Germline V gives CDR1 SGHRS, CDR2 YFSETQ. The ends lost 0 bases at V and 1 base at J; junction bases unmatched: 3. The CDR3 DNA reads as TGCGCCAGCAGCTTGGGGGACAGAATCCAAGAGACCCAGTACTTC. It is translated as CASSLGDRIQETQYF. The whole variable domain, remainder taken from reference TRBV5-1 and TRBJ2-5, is KAGVTQTPRYLIKTRGQQVTLSCSPISGHRSVSWYQQTPGQGLQFLFEYFSETQRNKGNFPGRFSGRQFSNSRSEMNVSTLELGDSALYLCASSLGDRIQETQYFGPGTRLLVL.

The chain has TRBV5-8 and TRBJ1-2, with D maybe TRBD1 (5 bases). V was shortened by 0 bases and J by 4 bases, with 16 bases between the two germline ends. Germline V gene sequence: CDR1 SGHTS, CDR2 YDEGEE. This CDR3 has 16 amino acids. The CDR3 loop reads CASSLGLGDWGYGYTF. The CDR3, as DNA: TGTGCCAGCAGCTTGGGGTTAGGGGACTGGGGCTATGGCTACACCTTC.

Here the CDR3 DNA reads TGTGCCAGCAGCTTGGACTTACAGGGGGCTTATTCTAACTATGGCTACACCTTC. It is translated as CASSLDLQGAYSNYGYTF. The chain couples TRBV5-4 to TRBJ1-2, with 9 positions matching TRBD1. Per the germline V gene, CDR1 is SGHNT and CDR2 is YYREEE (reference sequence). Trimming removed 0 bases from V and 0 bases from J; junction bases left unmatched: 9. The CDR3 loop spans 18 amino acids.

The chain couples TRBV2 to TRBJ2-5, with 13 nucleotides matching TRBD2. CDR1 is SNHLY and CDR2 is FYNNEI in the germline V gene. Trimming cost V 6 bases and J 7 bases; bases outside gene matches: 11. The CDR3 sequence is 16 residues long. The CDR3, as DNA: TGTGCCAGCAGCCCAGCGGGGACTAGCGGGGAAGTGACCCAGTACTTC. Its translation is CASSPAGTSGEVTQYF.

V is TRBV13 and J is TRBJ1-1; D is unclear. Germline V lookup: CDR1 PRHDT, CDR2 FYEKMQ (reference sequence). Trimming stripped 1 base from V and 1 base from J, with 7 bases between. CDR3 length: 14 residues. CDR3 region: CASSLDTENTEAFF. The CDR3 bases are TGTGCCAGCAGCTTAGACACAGAGAACACTGAAGCTTTCTTT.